What follows are 9 T cell receptor beta chains derived from one specimen sequenced in a study of beta chain features in type 1 diabetes. Of the isolated RNA, all was reverse transcribed, and so the sequenced material was expressed TCRB transcripts. The method was immunoSEQ multiplex PCR; TCRdb's version includes in-frame clones alone and lacks a portion of them. This sample has 300,000 to 400,000 clones; around 12% occur once, and the top ten carry less than 0.02%. The sample comprised naive CD4+ T cells from blood. The receptors derive from a man younger than 35 in good health.

This rearrangement joins TRBV15 to TRBJ2-2, with 7 bases lining up with TRBD1. The V gene end was trimmed by 5 bases and the J gene end by 1 base; junction bases not matched to a gene: 7. The germline gives CDR1 LNHNV, CDR2 YYDKDF (reference sequence). The CDR3 is made up of 16 amino acids. CDR3 in amino acids: CATSAWDRRNTGELFF. The CDR3 DNA sequence: TGTGCCACCAGCGCGTGGGACAGACGGAACACCGGGGAGCTGTTTTTT.

On this clone: This specimen includes other DNA sequences encoding the same CDR3. The rearrangement joins TRBV28 to TRBJ2-2; perhaps TRBD1 as D (6 bases). Germline CDR1 reads MDHEN; CDR2 reads SYDVKM. This CDR3 region has 12 residues. V was shortened by 6 bases and J by 6 bases, with 8 bases between the two germline ends. The CDR3 region has the DNA TGTGCCAGCAGCCGGACAGCCGGGGAGCTGTTTTTT. Residues: CASSRTAGELFF.

The genes are TRBV9 and TRBJ2-2, with D maybe TRBD1 (5 bases). Trimming stripped 0 bases from V and 7 bases from J, with 16 bases between. The V gene's germline CDR1 is SGDLS and CDR2 YYNGEE. The CDR3 consists of 16 residues. CDR3 nucleotide sequence: TGTGCCAGCAGCGTAGCCCCCAGGGATGTTGGCGGGGAGCTGTTTTTT. This gives the protein CASSVAPRDVGGELFF.

This clone showed up just a few times. The chain joins TRBV5-1 to TRBJ1-1, with 10 bases identical to TRBD1. V shed 2 bases and J 4 bases; nucleotides not matched to a gene: 8. Germline assignment: CDR1 SGHRS and CDR2 YFSETQ. The CDR3 is 16 residues long. The CDR3 here is CASSLIPDRGGTEAFF. CDR3 DNA: TGCGCCAGCAGCTTAATTCCGGACAGGGGGGGCACTGAAGCTTTCTTT.

This clone was seen a handful of times. V gene TRBV28 combines with J gene TRBJ2-7; D is undetermined. CDR1 and CDR2 from the germline V gene are MDHEN and SYDVKM. CDR3 length: 12 residues. V was trimmed by 5 bases and J by 2 bases, leaving 7 bases between them. Here the CDR3 reads CASSAGTYEQYF. The CDR3 nucleotides read TGTGCCAGCAGTGCAGGCACCTACGAGCAGTACTTC.

This clone was detected only a few times. The chain is built from TRBV5-6 and TRBJ1-2; TRBD1 agrees at 9 bases. Germline lookup yields CDR1 SGHDT and CDR2 YYEEEE. This CDR3 comprises 14 residues. Trimming cost V 4 bases and J 4 bases; bases outside gene matches: 5. This CDR3 reads CASSPGQGPYGYTF. For the CDR3, the DNA is TGTGCCAGCAGCCCCGGACAGGGGCCCTATGGCTACACCTTC.

There are a few counts of this clone. At one end the junction does not follow the germline gene, possibly because of a read error. CDR3 loop: CAISESRLRTGGYEQYF. For the CDR3, the DNA is TGTGCCATCAGTGAGTCAAGACTAAGGACAGGGGGCTACGAGCAGTACTTC. The V gene is TRBV6-1, the J gene TRBJ2-7; 10 bases align to TRBD1. From germline, CDR1 is MNHNS and CDR2 SASEGT. The CDR3 is 17 residues long.

The V call is TRBV6-1, the J call TRBJ2-2; D not resolved. The germline gives CDR1 MNHNS, CDR2 SASEGT. Trimming left V 3 bases short and J 2 bases short, with 7 bases between. CDR3 length equals 14 residues. The DNA of the CDR3 is TGTGCCAGCAGTGACGTAATTAACACCGGGGAGCTGTTTTTT. Its translation is CASSDVINTGELFF.

This clone appeared a few times. V gene TRBV4-2 combines with J gene TRBJ2-1, with TRBD1 identical over 8 bases. J was trimmed by 6 bases and V by 3 bases; bases with no gene match: 4. CDR3 length equals 14 residues. The V gene's germline CDR1 is LGHNA and CDR2 YNFKEQ. Written as DNA, the CDR3 is TGTGCCAGCAGCCACTCTGACAGGGGCAATGAGCAGTTCTTC. Translated, it gives CASSHSDRGNEQFF.